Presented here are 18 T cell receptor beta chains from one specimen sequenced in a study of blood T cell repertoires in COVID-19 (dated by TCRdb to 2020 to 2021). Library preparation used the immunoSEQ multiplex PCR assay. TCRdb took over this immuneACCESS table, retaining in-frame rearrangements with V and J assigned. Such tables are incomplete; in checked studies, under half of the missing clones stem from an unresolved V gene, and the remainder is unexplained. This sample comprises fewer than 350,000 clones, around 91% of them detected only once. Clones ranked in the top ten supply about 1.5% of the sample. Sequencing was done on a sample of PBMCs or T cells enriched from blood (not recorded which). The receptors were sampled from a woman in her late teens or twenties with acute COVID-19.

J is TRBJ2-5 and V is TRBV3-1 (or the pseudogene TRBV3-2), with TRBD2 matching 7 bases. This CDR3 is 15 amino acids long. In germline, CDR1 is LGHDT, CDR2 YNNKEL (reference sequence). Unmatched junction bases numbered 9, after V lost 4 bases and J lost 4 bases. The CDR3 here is CASSRKASGLETQYF. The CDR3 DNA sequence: TGTGCCAGCAGCCGGAAAGCTAGCGGATTAGAGACCCAGTACTTC.

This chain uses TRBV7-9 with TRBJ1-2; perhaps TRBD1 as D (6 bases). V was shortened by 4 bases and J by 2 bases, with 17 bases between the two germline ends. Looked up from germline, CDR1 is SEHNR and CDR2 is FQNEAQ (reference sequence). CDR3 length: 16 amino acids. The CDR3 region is CASSSARTDTNYGYTF. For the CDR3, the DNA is TGTGCCAGCAGCTCAGCCCGGACAGATACCAACTATGGCTACACCTTC.

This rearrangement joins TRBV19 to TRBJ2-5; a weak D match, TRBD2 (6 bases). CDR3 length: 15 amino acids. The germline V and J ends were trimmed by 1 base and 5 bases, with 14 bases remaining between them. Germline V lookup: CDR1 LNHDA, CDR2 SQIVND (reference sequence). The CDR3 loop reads CASSIGGRSGETQYF. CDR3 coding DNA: TGTGCCAGTAGTATAGGTGGGAGGTCCGGGGAGACCCAGTACTTC. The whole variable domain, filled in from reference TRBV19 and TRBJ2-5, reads DGGITQSPKYLFRKEGQNVTLSCEQNLNHDAMYWYRQDPGQGLRLIYYSQIVNDFQKGDIAEGYSVSREKKESFPLTVTSAQKNPTAFYLCASSIGGRSGETQYFGPGTRLLVL.

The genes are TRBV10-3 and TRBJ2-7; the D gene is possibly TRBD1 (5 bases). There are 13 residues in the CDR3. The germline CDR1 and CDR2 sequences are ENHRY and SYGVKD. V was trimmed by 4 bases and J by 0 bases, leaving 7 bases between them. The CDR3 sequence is CAISADSSYEQYF. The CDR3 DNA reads TGTGCCATCAGTGCCGACAGCTCCTACGAGCAGTACTTC.

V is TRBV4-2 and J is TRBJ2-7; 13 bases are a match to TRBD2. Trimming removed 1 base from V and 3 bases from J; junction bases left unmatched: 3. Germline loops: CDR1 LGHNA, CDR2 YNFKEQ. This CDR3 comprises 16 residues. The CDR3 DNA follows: TGTGCCAGCAGCCAAGTAGGGACTAGCGGGATCTACGAGCAGTACTTC. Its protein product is CASSQVGTSGIYEQYF.

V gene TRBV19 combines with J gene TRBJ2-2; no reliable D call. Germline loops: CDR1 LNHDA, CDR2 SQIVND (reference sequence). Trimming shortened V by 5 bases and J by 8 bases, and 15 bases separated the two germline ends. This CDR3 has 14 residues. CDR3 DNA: TGTGCCAGTAGTTCAAAGACATCCCTGGGGGAGCTGTTTTTT. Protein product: CASSSKTSLGELFF.

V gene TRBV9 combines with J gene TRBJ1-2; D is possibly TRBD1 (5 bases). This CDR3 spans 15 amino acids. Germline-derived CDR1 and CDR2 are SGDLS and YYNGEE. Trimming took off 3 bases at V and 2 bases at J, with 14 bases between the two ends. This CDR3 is CASSGVVRGNYGYTF. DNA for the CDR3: TGTGCCAGCAGCGGAGTGGTAAGGGGAAACTATGGCTACACCTTC. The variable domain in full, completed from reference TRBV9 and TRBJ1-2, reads DSGVTQTPKHLITATGQRVTLRCSPRSGDLSVYWYQQSLDQGLQFLIQYYNGEERAKGNILERFSAQQFPDLHSELNLSSLELGDSALYFCASSGVVRGNYGYTFGSGTRLTVV.

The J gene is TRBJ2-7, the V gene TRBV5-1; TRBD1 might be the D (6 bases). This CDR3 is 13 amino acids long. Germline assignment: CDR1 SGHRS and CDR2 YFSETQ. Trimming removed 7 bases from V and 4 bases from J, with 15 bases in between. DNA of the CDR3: TGCGCCAGCGGCCCCCCTGACAGGTACGAGCAGTACTTC. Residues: CASGPPDRYEQYF.

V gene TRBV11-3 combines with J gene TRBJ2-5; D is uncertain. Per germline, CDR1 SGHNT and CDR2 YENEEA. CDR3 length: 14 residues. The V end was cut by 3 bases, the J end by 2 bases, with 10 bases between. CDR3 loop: CASSLGGAQETQYF. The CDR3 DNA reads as TGTGCCAGCAGCTTGGGTGGAGCACAAGAGACCCAGTACTTC.

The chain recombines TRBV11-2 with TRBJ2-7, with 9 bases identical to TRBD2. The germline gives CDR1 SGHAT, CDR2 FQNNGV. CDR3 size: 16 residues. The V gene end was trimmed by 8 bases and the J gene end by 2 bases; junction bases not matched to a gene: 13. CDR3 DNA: TGTGCCAGCTTGAAAGCAGGGCTAGCGGGACCCTACGAGCAGTACTTC. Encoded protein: CASLKAGLAGPYEQYF.

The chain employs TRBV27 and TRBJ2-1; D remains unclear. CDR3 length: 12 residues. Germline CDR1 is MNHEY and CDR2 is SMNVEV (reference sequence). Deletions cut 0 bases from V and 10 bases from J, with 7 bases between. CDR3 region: CASSLSYGEQFF. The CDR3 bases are TGTGCCAGCAGTTTATCGTATGGCGAGCAGTTCTTC.

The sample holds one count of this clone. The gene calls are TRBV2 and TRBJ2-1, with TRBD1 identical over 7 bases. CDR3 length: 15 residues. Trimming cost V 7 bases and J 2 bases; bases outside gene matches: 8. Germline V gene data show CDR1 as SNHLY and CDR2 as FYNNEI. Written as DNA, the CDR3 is TGTGCCAGCAAGGTTAGGCAGGGGGCCTACAATGAGCAGTTCTTC. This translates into CASKVRQGAYNEQFF.

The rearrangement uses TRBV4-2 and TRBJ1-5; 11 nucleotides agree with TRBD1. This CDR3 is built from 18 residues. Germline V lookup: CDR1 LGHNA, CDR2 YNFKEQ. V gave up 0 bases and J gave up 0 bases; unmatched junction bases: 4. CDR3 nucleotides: TGTGCCAGCAGCCAAGAGGGACAGGGGGTATTTAGCAATCAGCCCCAGCATTTT. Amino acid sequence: CASSQEGQGVFSNQPQHF.

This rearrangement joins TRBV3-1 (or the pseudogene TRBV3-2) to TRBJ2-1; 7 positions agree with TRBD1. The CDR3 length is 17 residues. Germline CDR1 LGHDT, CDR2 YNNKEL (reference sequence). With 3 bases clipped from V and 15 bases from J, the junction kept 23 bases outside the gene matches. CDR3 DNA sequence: TGTGCCAGCAGCCACTTCCAGGGGGAGCCCAATGACCCTGGATGGTTCTTC. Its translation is CASSHFQGEPNDPGWFF.

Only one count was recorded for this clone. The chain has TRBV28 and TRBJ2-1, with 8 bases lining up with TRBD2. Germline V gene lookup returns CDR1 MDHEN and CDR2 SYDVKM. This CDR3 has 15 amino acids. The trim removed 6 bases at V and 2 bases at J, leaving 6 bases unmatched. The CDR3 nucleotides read TGTGCCAGCAGGTGGGGTAGCGGGGCCTACAATGAGCAGTTCTTC. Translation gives CASRWGSGAYNEQFF.

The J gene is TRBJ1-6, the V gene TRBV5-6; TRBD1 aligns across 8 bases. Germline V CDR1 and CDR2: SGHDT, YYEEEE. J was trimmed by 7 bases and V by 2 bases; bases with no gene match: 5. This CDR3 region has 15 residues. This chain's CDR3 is CASSFGTGGNSPLHF. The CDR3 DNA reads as TGTGCCAGCAGCTTTGGGACAGGAGGGAATTCACCCCTCCACTTT.

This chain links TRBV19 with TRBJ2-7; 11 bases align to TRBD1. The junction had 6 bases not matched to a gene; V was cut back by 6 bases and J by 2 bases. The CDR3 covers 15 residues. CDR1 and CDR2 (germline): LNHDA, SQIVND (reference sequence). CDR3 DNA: TGTGCCAGTAGCCGGTTGGGACAGGGGGCCTACGAGCAGTACTTC. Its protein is CASSRLGQGAYEQYF.

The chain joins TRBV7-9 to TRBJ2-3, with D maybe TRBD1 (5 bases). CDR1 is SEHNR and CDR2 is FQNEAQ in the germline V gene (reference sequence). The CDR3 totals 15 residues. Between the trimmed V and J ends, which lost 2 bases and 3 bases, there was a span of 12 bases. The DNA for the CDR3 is TGTGCCAGCAGCTTAATGGACATGCTGACAGATACGCAGTATTTT. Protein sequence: CASSLMDMLTDTQYF.